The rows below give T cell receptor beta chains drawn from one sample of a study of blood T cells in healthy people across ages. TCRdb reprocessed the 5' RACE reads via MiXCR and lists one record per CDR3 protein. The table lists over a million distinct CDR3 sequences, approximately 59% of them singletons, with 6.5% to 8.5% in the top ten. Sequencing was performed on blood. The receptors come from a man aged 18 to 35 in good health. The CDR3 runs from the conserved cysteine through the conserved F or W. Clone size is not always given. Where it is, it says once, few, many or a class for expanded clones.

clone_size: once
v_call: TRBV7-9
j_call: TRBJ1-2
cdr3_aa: CASSLESPLGGYTF

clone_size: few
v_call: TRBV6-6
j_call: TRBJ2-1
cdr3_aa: CASSYERTGTKFF

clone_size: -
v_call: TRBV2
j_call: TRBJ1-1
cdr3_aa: CASSGRGSRRGTEAFF

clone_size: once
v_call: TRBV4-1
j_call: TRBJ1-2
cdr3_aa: CASSQFFGPLNYGYTF

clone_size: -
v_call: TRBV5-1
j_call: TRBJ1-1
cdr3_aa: CASSSINPNTEAFF

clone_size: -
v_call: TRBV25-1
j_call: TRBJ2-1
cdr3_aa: CANSEVTGYDYNEQFF

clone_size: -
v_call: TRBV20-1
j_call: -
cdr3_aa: CSARDEDKFCEQYF

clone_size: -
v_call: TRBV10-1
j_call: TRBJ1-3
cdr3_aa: CASSESRDSGNTIYF

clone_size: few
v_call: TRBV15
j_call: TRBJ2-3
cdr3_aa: CATSVPGLPHTQYF

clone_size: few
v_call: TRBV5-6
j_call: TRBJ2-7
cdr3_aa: CASSRQILYEQYF